Listed here are 27 T cell receptor beta chains from one sample, sequenced in a study of T-cell memory formation after mild COVID-19. Using its own MiXCR run on the 5' RACE reads, TCRdb lists one record per CDR3 protein. The sample includes around 420,000 distinct CDR3 sequences, 24% seen only once; the top ten take roughly 8.9%. What was sequenced was PBMCs or a T cell subset sorted from them (not recorded which). These receptors all stem from an adult woman who had mild COVID-19 (a few samples of this study predate the infection). Cell type and time point are not known.

The chain joins TRBV7-6 to TRBJ2-1, with 14 bases lining up with TRBD2. The CDR3 is made up of 17 amino acids. CDR1 SGHVS and CDR2 FNYEAQ come from the germline V gene. V was clipped by 5 bases and J by 6 bases; unmatched bases: 9. This CDR3 reads CASSKTTSGRAPNEQFF. CDR3 nucleotides: TGTGCCAGCAGCAAGACGACTAGCGGGAGGGCCCCCAATGAGCAGTTCTTC.

This clonotype was seen only a few times. The chain uses TRBV20-1 and TRBJ2-3; no firm D call. The germline CDR1 and CDR2 sequences are DFQATT and SNEGSKA (reference sequence). This CDR3 has 11 residues. V was clipped by 2 bases and J by 6 bases, with 6 bases between them. The chain's CDR3 is CSARLGDTQYF. Written as DNA, the CDR3 is TGCAGTGCTAGACTAGGTGATACGCAGTATTTT.

The V call is TRBV20-1, the J call TRBJ1-2; 8 bases map to TRBD1. This CDR3 comprises 13 residues. Unmatched junction bases numbered 8, after V lost 3 bases and J lost 8 bases. Germline CDR1 is DFQATT and CDR2 is SNEGSKA (reference sequence). CDR3 nucleotides: TGCAGTGCTAGCGGACAGGGCCTGGGGGGCTACACCTTC. This encodes CSASGQGLGGYTF.

The CDR3 spells CASSQTTDQGVYGYTF. Here the CDR3 DNA reads TGTGCCAGCAGCCAAACAACCGACCAGGGAGTCTATGGCTACACCTTC. The rearrangement links TRBV4-2 to TRBJ1-2, with D tentatively TRBD1 (5 bases). The CDR3 runs 16 residues. Germline lookup yields CDR1 LGHNA and CDR2 YNFKEQ. Trimming stripped 2 bases from V and 4 bases from J, with 17 bases between.

The rearrangement links TRBV11-1 to TRBJ1-1; unclear D gene. The CDR3 covers 14 residues. Germline V gene data show CDR1 as SGHAT and CDR2 as FQDESV (reference sequence). V was cut by 5 bases and J by 5 bases, with 15 bases left in between. In nucleotides, the CDR3 is TGTGCCAGCAGCCGCTGGCGGGAAGTGACTGAAGCTTTCTTT. Protein sequence: CASSRWREVTEAFF.

This clonotype was counted between two and nine times. The chain is built from TRBV7-9 and TRBJ1-1; D is unresolved. The length of the CDR3 is 16 residues. V lost 5 bases, J lost 1 base, and 17 bases lay in between. In germline, CDR1 is SEHNR, CDR2 FQNEAQ (reference sequence). The CDR3 spells CASSPFRGSANTEAFF. The DNA of the CDR3 is TGTGCCAGCAGCCCTTTCAGAGGGTCTGCGAACACTGAAGCTTTCTTT.

The chain uses TRBV20-1 and TRBJ2-7; 7 bases fit TRBD1. CDR3 size: 13 residues. V shed 4 bases, J shed 3 bases, and the junction held 6 bases outside the gene matches. The germline CDR1 and CDR2 sequences are DFQATT and SNEGSKA (reference sequence). The CDR3 DNA reads TGCAGTGCTACCATCGACAGGGACTACGAGCAGTACTTC. Its translation is CSATIDRDYEQYF.

This chain links TRBV4-3 with TRBJ1-2; TRBD1 matches at 10 bases. This CDR3 contains 15 residues. Trimming took 4 bases from V and 4 from J; bases not matched to a gene: 6. Germline CDR1 reads LGHNA; CDR2 reads YSLEER. The CDR3 region is CASSLRQGASYGYTF. The CDR3 DNA sequence: TGCGCCAGCAGCCTCCGACAGGGGGCCTCCTATGGCTACACCTTC.

The sample holds one count of this clonotype. The chain links TRBV20-1 to TRBJ1-1, with D possibly matching TRBD1 (5 bases). CDR1 and CDR2 from the germline V gene are DFQATT and SNEGSKA (reference sequence). This CDR3 contains 15 residues. V shed 0 bases and J shed 4 bases, with 15 bases lying between them. DNA for the CDR3: TGCAGTGCTAGAGATCGTGGGGCCTGGGTCACTGAAGCTTTCTTT. Translating gives CSARDRGAWVTEAFF.

The rearrangement uses TRBV14 and TRBJ2-7; unclear D gene. Trimming took 3 bases from V and 0 from J, leaving 3 bases between them. Germline CDR1 reads SGHDN; CDR2 reads FVKESK. This CDR3 has 12 amino acids. The CDR3 region has the DNA TGTGCCAGCAGCCATAGCTCCTACGAGCAGTACGTC. Translated, it gives CASSHSSYEQYV.

Only one count was recorded for this clonotype. This chain joins TRBV24-1 and TRBJ2-3; 7 positions agree with TRBD2. Germline values: CDR1 KGHDR, CDR2 SFDVKD. The CDR3 is made up of 17 amino acids. The V and J ends lost 3 bases and 4 bases, in that order; junction bases with no gene match: 12. CDR3 coding DNA: TGTGCCACCAGTGATATCCTCGGGGGGAACGAGGCAGATACGCAGTATTTT. It is translated as CATSDILGGNEADTQYF.

This clonotype was counted a few times. V usage is TRBV6-6 and J usage is TRBJ2-5, with D unresolved. This CDR3 region has 15 residues. Germline CDR1 is MNHNY and CDR2 is SVGAGI (reference sequence). Trimming removed 0 bases at V and 2 bases at J, with 10 bases between. The CDR3 DNA reads TGTGCCAGCAGTTACTCCTTGGACGGGCAAGAGACCCAGTACTTC. Translating gives CASSYSLDGQETQYF.

This clonotype was counted only a few times. The J gene is TRBJ2-3, the V gene TRBV24-1; D call uncertain. CDR1 KGHDR and CDR2 SFDVKD come from the germline V gene. Trimming removed 0 bases from V and 6 bases from J, with 6 bases in between. The CDR3 is 13 amino acids. CDR3 residues: CATSDLPVDTQYF. In nucleotides, the CDR3 is TGTGCCACCAGTGATTTGCCCGTGGATACGCAGTATTTT.

V and J are TRBV4-1 and TRBJ1-5; no clear D gene. The CDR3 loop spans 13 amino acids. The V gene's germline CDR1 is MGHRA and CDR2 YSYEKL. The germline V and J ends were trimmed by 0 bases and 7 bases, with 7 bases remaining between them. This CDR3 is CASSQELRQPQHF. In DNA, the CDR3 is TGCGCCAGCAGCCAAGAATTGAGACAGCCCCAGCATTTT.

In nucleotides, the CDR3 is TGTGCCAGCAGTTTAACTGGGTTGGGAAACTACGAGCAGTACTTC. This gives the protein CASSLTGLGNYEQYF. The chain employs TRBV27 and TRBJ2-7; no clear D gene. This CDR3 spans 15 amino acids. V lost 2 bases to trimming and J lost 3 bases, with 14 bases between them. Per germline, CDR1 MNHEY and CDR2 SMNVEV (reference sequence).

This clonotype has only a few counts. The chain joins TRBV15 to TRBJ1-1; 7 bases agree with TRBD1. Germline CDR1 LNHNV, CDR2 YYDKDF (reference sequence). After removal of 5 bases from V and 9 bases from J, the junction contained 9 bases not matched to a gene. The CDR3 is 13 residues long. CDR3 loop: CATSERQGMQAFF. DNA for the CDR3: TGTGCCACCAGCGAGCGACAGGGCATGCAAGCTTTCTTT.

The V and J genes are TRBV7-9 and TRBJ2-5, with no clear D. There are 14 residues in the CDR3. Germline assignment: CDR1 SEHNR and CDR2 FQNEAQ (reference sequence). Trimming pared 1 base from V and 1 base from J, leaving 7 bases between. CDR3 in amino acids: CASSLVQVQETQYF. For the CDR3, the DNA is TGTGCCAGCAGCTTAGTCCAGGTCCAAGAGACCCAGTACTTC.

This clonotype was counted a few times. This rearrangement joins TRBV12-3 or TRBV12-4 to TRBJ2-2; unclear D gene. The CDR3 runs to 13 residues. Trimming left V 3 bases short and J 4 bases short, with 6 bases between. The CDR3, as DNA: TGTGCCAGCAGTTTTTTCCCCACCGGGGAGCTGTTTTTT. Protein: CASSFFPTGELFF.

This chain links TRBV20-1 with TRBJ1-2; 8 nucleotides align to TRBD1. The trim removed 6 bases at V and 11 bases at J, leaving 11 bases unmatched. Germline CDR1 is DFQATT and CDR2 is SNEGSKA (reference sequence). The length of the CDR3 is 12 residues. CDR3 amino acids: CSARDNRGVYTF. The CDR3 nucleotides are TGCAGTGCCCGTGACAACAGGGGGGTGTACACCTTC.

The chain employs TRBV10-3 and TRBJ2-1; 7 positions agree with TRBD2. J lost 7 bases, V lost 7 bases, and 4 bases had no gene match. Germline loops: CDR1 ENHRY, CDR2 SYGVKD. The length of the CDR3 is 12 residues. CDR3: CAINGGRNEQFF. Written as DNA, the CDR3 is TGTGCCATCAATGGCGGGAGAAATGAGCAGTTCTTC.

This clonotype was recorded a few times. The V and J genes are TRBV7-9 and TRBJ1-2; the D is unclear. CDR1 and CDR2 from the germline V gene are SEHNR and FQNEAQ (reference sequence). This CDR3 has 15 amino acids. V lost 5 bases to trimming and J lost 2 bases, with 15 bases between them. The CDR3 sequence: CASSPSTTSNYGYTF. In DNA, the CDR3 is TGTGCCAGCAGCCCCTCGACAACGAGCAACTATGGCTACACCTTC.

As for this clonotype: At one boundary the junction diverges from the germline segment, which might be a read error. V gene TRBV4-1 combines with J gene TRBJ2-7; 7 nucleotides align to TRBD1. The CDR3 sequence is 15 residues long. CDR1 and CDR2 from the germline V gene are MGHRA and YSYEKL. In DNA form, the CDR3 reads TGCGCCAGCAGTCAAGACAGGGCCACCCAGTACGAGCAGTACTTC. Translating gives CASSQDRATQYEQYF.

This clonotype was recorded at least ten times. The gene calls are TRBV5-1 and TRBJ1-5; the D is unclear. Trimming cost V 4 bases and J 2 bases, with 19 bases left between them. Germline CDR1 and CDR2: SGHRS and YFSETQ. The CDR3 runs 17 residues. The CDR3: CASSLLPVANGNQPQHF. As DNA, the CDR3 is TGCGCCAGCAGCCTACTACCGGTCGCTAACGGCAATCAGCCCCAGCATTTT.

The gene calls are TRBV20-1 and TRBJ1-1, with D unclear. Germline CDR1 DFQATT, CDR2 SNEGSKA (reference sequence). Trimming took off 1 base at V and 6 bases at J, with 15 bases between the two ends. The CDR3 consists of 14 residues. This CDR3 reads CSARGFAAPAEAFF. CDR3 nucleotide sequence: TGCAGTGCTAGAGGATTCGCCGCCCCGGCTGAAGCTTTCTTT.

In its sample, this clonotype was seen a few times. This chain joins TRBV7-9 and TRBJ2-3, with D tentatively TRBD2 (6 bases). V was trimmed by 1 base and J by 1 base, leaving 12 bases between them. This CDR3 has 16 amino acids. The germline CDR1 and CDR2 sequences are SEHNR and FQNEAQ (reference sequence). The CDR3 sequence is CASSLVRVAGTDTQYF. The CDR3 region has the DNA TGTGCCAGCAGCTTAGTGCGGGTAGCGGGCACAGATACGCAGTATTTT.

This clonotype was observed a handful of times. V is TRBV9 and J is TRBJ2-7; D remains ambiguous. There are 13 residues in the CDR3. Germline CDR1 SGDLS, CDR2 YYNGEE. Trimming cost V 0 bases and J 2 bases, with 6 bases left between them. The CDR3 sequence is CASSVGGPYEQYF. DNA of the CDR3: TGTGCCAGCAGCGTAGGAGGCCCCTACGAGCAGTACTTC.

The chain couples TRBV6-5 to TRBJ1-1, with 8 bases matching TRBD1. Germline trimming cut 5 bases from V and 10 bases from J; bases unmatched to any gene: 9. This CDR3 is 13 amino acids long. Germline V gene sequence: CDR1 MNHEY, CDR2 SVGAGI. In DNA form, the CDR3 reads TGTGCCAGCAGTAGGGACAGGTACGGAGGAGCTTTCTTT. Amino acids: CASSRDRYGGAFF.